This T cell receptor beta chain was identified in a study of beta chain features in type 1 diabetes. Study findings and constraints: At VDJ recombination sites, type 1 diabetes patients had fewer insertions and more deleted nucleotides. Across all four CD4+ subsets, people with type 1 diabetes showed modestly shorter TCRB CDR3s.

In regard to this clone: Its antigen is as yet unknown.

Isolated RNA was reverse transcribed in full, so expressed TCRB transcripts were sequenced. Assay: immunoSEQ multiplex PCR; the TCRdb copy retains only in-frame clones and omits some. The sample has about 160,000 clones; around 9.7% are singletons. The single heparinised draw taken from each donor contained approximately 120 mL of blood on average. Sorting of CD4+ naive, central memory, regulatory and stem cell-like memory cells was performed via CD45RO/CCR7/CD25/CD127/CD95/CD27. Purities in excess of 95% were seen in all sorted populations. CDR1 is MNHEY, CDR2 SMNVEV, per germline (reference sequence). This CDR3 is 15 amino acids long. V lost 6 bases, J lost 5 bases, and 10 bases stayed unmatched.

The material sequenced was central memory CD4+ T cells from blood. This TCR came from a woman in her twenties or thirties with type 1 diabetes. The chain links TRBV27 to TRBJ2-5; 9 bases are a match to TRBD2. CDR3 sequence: CASSTPGLAGETQYF. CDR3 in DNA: TGTGCCAGCAGCACACCGGGACTAGCTGGGGAGACCCAGTACTTC.